Listed here are 13 T cell receptor beta chains from one sample, sequenced in a study of T cells expressing NK-cell markers. Reprocessing the 5' RACE reads, TCRdb reports a single entry for every CDR3 protein and omits DNA. The sample data list about 120,000 distinct CDR3 sequences. Sequenced input: blood T cells: a sorted CD56 or NKG2C T cell subset, CD4+ or CD8+ T cells, or bulk PBMC T cells (not recorded which). These receptors were taken from a woman between 18 and 69 years old in good health.

The chain combines TRBV3-1 with TRBJ1-4; the D call of TRBD1 rests on TCRdb alone, since no DNA is present to check it. Germline V gene sequence: CDR1 LGHDT, CDR2 YNNKEL (reference sequence). The CDR3 runs to 16 residues. The CDR3 sequence: CASSQDRGRGTEKLFF.

The J gene is TRBJ2-5, the V gene TRBV6-2 or TRBV6-3; TCRdb lists TRBD1, though no DNA is available to test this call. Germline loops: CDR1 MNHEY, CDR2 SVGEGT. This CDR3 spans 14 amino acids. The CDR3 reads CASSLWDGQETQYF.

The genes are TRBV29-1 and TRBJ2-1; the TCRdb D gene call, TRBD1, has no DNA to confirm it. The V gene's germline CDR1 is SQVTM and CDR2 ANQGSEA. There are 11 residues in the CDR3. The CDR3 spells CSVVRGTGEFF.

The chain employs TRBV19 and TRBJ1-2; the D gene TCRdb calls, TRBD1, cannot be checked with no DNA. Germline CDR1 and CDR2: LNHDA and SQIVND (reference sequence). The CDR3 is 15 amino acids. Here the CDR3 reads CASSIGGGTDYGYTF. Complete variable domain (other parts from reference TRBV19 and TRBJ1-2): DGGITQSPKYLFRKEGQNVTLSCEQNLNHDAMYWYRQDPGQGLRLIYYSQIVNDFQKGDIAEGYSVSREKKESFPLTVTSAQKNPTAFYLCASSIGGGTDYGYTFGSGTRLTVV.

The V and J genes are TRBV29-1 and TRBJ1-4. Germline CDR1 is SQVTM and CDR2 is ANQGSEA. The CDR3 contains 12 residues. This CDR3 reads CSVFQREEKLFF.

The chain employs TRBV7-9 and TRBJ1-1. This CDR3 contains 16 residues. Germline CDR1 and CDR2: SEHNR and FQNEAQ (reference sequence). The CDR3 here is CASSFGPSGEDTEAFF. The variable domain in full, completed from reference TRBV7-9 and TRBJ1-1, reads DTGVSQNPRHKITKRGQNVTFRCDPISEHNRLYWYRQTLGQGPEFLTYFQNEAQLEKSRLLSDRFSAERPKGSFSTLEIQRTEQGDSAMYLCASSFGPSGEDTEAFFGQGTRLTVV.

The chain couples TRBV20-1 to TRBJ1-2; TCRdb gives TRBD1 as the D gene, but with no DNA this cannot be confirmed. Germline CDR1 DFQATT, CDR2 SNEGSKA (reference sequence). This CDR3 has 12 amino acids. CDR3 sequence reads: CSASVGGYGYTF.

The chain links TRBV4-3 to TRBJ2-1; TCRdb indicates TRBD1, and absent DNA this call remains unverified. Germline-derived CDR1 and CDR2 are LGHNA and YSLEER. This CDR3 comprises 13 residues. CDR3 region: CASSQTRAYEQFF.

The genes are TRBV4-1 and TRBJ1-3. The CDR3 runs 15 residues. From germline, CDR1 is MGHRA and CDR2 YSYEKL. The CDR3 loop is CASSQGMDSGNTIYF.

The V call is TRBV19, the J call TRBJ2-1; lacking DNA, the TRBD1 call made by TCRdb goes unchecked. Germline loops: CDR1 LNHDA, CDR2 SQIVND (reference sequence). The CDR3 loop spans 15 amino acids. The CDR3 loop reads CASSISSRGADEQFF.

The gene calls are TRBV23-1 and TRBJ2-5; lacking DNA, the TRBD1 call made by TCRdb goes unchecked. TRBV23-1 is noted as an ORF with a role that remains uncertain. This CDR3 has 13 amino acids. CDR3 sequence: CASGRGPRETQYF.

CDR3 residues: CSVEYRAYEQYF. The chain is built from TRBV29-1 and TRBJ2-7; TCRdb names TRBD1, which stays unverified in the absence of DNA. The CDR3 length is 12 residues. Per germline, CDR1 SQVTM and CDR2 ANQGSEA.

The CDR3 spells CASTERWLGETQYF. The rearrangement links TRBV12-3 or TRBV12-4 to TRBJ2-5; TCRdb indicates TRBD2, and absent DNA this call remains unverified. The CDR3 is made up of 14 amino acids.